These T cell receptor beta chains were read from a single sample in a study of blood T cell repertoires in COVID-19. This table comes from immunoSEQ multiplex PCR, and its TCRdb copy is limited to in-frame clones, with some not included. The sample includes tens of thousands of clones, around 88% of them seen just once. The sample taken for sequencing was peripheral blood. Source of these receptors: a human donor in a cohort sampled during active COVID-19. The CDR3 runs from the conserved cysteine through the conserved F or W.

j_gene	v_gene	CDR3aa
TRBJ2-7	TRBV5-1	CASSDGGSGGYEQYF
TRBJ2-7	TRBV11-2	CASSFNSYEQYF
TRBJ1-2	TRBV4-2	CASSQDGGTPNGYTF
TRBJ2-1	TRBV2	CASRTDRISYNEQFF
TRBJ1-2	TRBV5-1	CASRETDYGYTF
TRBJ1-1	TRBV29-1	CSARQGGSTEAFF
TRBJ2-1	TRBV28	CASSRTDEQFF
TRBJ1-6	TRBV9	CASSPRMQGIGGNSPLHF
TRBJ1-4	TRBV5-1	CASSPGRVGTNEKLFF
TRBJ2-1	TRBV27	CASSPQREGHLEQFF
TRBJ2-7	TRBV6-5	CASSYSRGGPYEQYF
TRBJ2-7	TRBV28	CASSLKTGGRYEQYF
TRBJ1-5	TRBV28	CACEGLRGPQHF
TRBJ1-4	TRBV24-1	CATNARTRMRKLFF
TRBJ2-3	TRBV19	CASSIVVPNSGRTRDTQYF
TRBJ1-5	TRBV6-5	CASNNLHSNQPQHF
TRBJ2-6	TRBV7-3	CASSADSTASSGANVLTF
TRBJ2-5	TRBV9	CASSASGLGETQYF
TRBJ1-5	TRBV9	CASSPAGGHQPQHF
TRBJ1-1	TRBV7-2	CASGRSPVDTEAFF
TRBJ1-6	TRBV28	CASSRTGGDFYF
TRBJ2-5	TRBV28	CASSNQAYQETQYF
TRBJ1-5	TRBV6-5	CASSYSGQGHQPQHF
TRBJ2-7	TRBV4-1	CASSQEWGQKQYF
TRBJ2-6	TRBV11-2	CASSLVAGTGANVLTF
TRBJ2-7	TRBV3-1/TRBV3-2	CASSHKKGGGTYEQYF
TRBJ1-6	TRBV12-3/TRBV12-4	CASSGQSFSPLHF
TRBJ2-7	TRBV27	CASSFSGSIEQYF
TRBJ1-1	TRBV27	CASSLQGGTEAFF
TRBJ2-7	TRBV6-5	CASSYSGTGTHEQYF
TRBJ2-1	TRBV10-3	CAITERGGINEQFF
TRBJ1-3	TRBV10-2	CASSGTGTGNTIYF
TRBJ2-2	TRBV3-1/TRBV3-2	CASSHGGGTGELFF
TRBJ2-7	TRBV7-2	CASAAAPASYEQYF
TRBJ1-1	TRBV4-2	CASSQERAVTTGSFF